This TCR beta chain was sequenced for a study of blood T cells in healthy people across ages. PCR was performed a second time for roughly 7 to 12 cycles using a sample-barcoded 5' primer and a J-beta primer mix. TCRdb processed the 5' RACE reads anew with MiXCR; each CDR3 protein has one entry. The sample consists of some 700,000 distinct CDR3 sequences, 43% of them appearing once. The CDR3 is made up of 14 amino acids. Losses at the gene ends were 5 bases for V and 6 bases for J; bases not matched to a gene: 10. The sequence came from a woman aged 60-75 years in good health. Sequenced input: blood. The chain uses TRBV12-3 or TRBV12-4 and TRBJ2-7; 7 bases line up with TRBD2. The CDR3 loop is CASSATSEVSEQYF. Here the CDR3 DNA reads TGTGCCAGCAGTGCTACTAGCGAAGTATCCGAGCAGTACTTC.